What follows are 16 T cell receptor beta chains derived from one specimen sequenced in a study of control samples from healthy donors and cancer patients. Produced via immunoSEQ multiplex PCR; TCRdb's table is partial and in-frame only. The top ten hold roughly 19% of the sample, which has about 95,000 clones, around four fifths seen once. Sequences were obtained from blood. The receptor source for this set is a man aged 25-45 years in good health.

The chain combines TRBV27 with TRBJ1-6; D is perhaps TRBD1 (5 bases). Trimming shortened V by 5 bases and J by 5 bases, and 16 bases separated the two germline ends. Germline CDR1 reads MNHEY; CDR2 reads SMNVEV (reference sequence). The CDR3 runs 16 residues. The CDR3 loop is CASSPGGGRDNSPLHF. The CDR3 DNA is TGTGCCAGCAGTCCCGGGGGAGGGCGCGATAATTCACCCCTCCACTTT.

The rearrangement links TRBV2 to TRBJ1-2; 9 positions agree with TRBD1. The CDR3 has 15 residues. Germline CDR1 reads SNHLY; CDR2 reads FYNNEI. Germline trimming cut 6 bases from V and 1 base from J; bases unmatched to any gene: 6. CDR3 DNA sequence: TGTGCCAGCAGGAGACAGACAGGGGGTAACTATGGCTACACCTTC. Its protein product is CASRRQTGGNYGYTF.

This clone is a singleton in its sample. The V gene is TRBV6-5, the J gene TRBJ2-2; no firm D call. From germline, CDR1 is MNHEY and CDR2 SVGAGI. This CDR3 is built from 13 residues. Trimming left V 2 bases short and J 1 base short, with 2 bases between. The CDR3 sequence: CASSYENTGELFF. The DNA of the CDR3 is TGTGCCAGCAGTTACGAGAACACCGGGGAGCTGTTTTTT.

This rearrangement joins TRBV11-2 to TRBJ2-7, with D tentatively TRBD2 (7 bases). In germline, CDR1 is SGHAT, CDR2 FQNNGV. The CDR3 is 17 amino acids. The V and J ends lost 5 bases and 3 bases respectively, with 23 bases between them. CDR3 loop: CASSPRGGVGTHYEQYF. CDR3 sequence (DNA): TGTGCCAGCAGCCCTAGGGGGGGTGTGGGTACCCACTACGAGCAGTACTTC.

The count of this clone is one. The V gene is TRBV6-5, the J gene TRBJ1-5, with D maybe TRBD1 (5 bases). The CDR3 consists of 14 residues. Germline V gene sequence: CDR1 MNHEY, CDR2 SVGAGI. V was clipped by 6 bases and J by 5 bases, with 14 bases between them. In DNA form, the CDR3 reads TGTGCCAGCAGGGGGGGGAGCGGCCATCAGCCCCAGCATTTT. It encodes CASRGGSGHQPQHF.

The V and J genes are TRBV7-9 and TRBJ1-2; the match to TRBD1 covers 9 bases. CDR3 length: 16 residues. The junction had 11 bases not matched to a gene; V was cut back by 3 bases and J by 6 bases. The germline V gene encodes CDR1 SEHNR and CDR2 FQNEAQ (reference sequence). The CDR3 spells CASSFSGDRAYDGYTF. DNA of the CDR3: TGTGCCAGCAGCTTCTCAGGGGACAGGGCGTATGATGGCTACACCTTC.

In nucleotides, the CDR3 is TGTGCCAGCAGCAATGGACTAGCGGGGGGCATGGATACGCAGTATTTT. As protein: CASSNGLAGGMDTQYF. This chain links TRBV21-1 with TRBJ2-3; the DNA was not used to check the table's D call, TRBD2. TRBV21-1 is a pseudogene locus. The CDR3 has 16 amino acids.

The chain couples TRBV7-2 to TRBJ1-5; the match to TRBD1 covers 7 bases. The CDR3 extends over 15 amino acids. V gave up 1 base and J gave up 2 bases; unmatched junction bases: 2. Germline V CDR1 and CDR2: SGHTA, FQGNSA. CDR3 sequence reads: CASSLVGTGNQPQHF. The DNA for the CDR3 is TGTGCCAGCAGCTTAGTGGGGACAGGCAATCAGCCCCAGCATTTT.

The chain links TRBV10-3 to TRBJ2-7; the match to TRBD1 covers 11 bases. Germline lookup yields CDR1 ENHRY and CDR2 SYGVKD. The CDR3 contains 13 residues. The J segment lost 0 bases and the V segment lost 11 bases, leaving 3 bases of the junction unmatched. As DNA, the CDR3 is TGTGCCGTTGGGACAGGGGGCTCCTACGAGCAGTACTTC. Amino acids: CAVGTGGSYEQYF.

This clone was seen once. The chain uses TRBV11-3 and TRBJ2-1; a weak D match, TRBD2 (6 bases). Germline CDR1 is SGHNT and CDR2 is YENEEA. The CDR3 loop spans 13 amino acids. V dropped 8 bases and J dropped 9 bases, with 17 bases sitting between them. The CDR3 nucleotides are TGTGCCAGCGGAACGGGGGAGGAGCGTGAGCAGTTCTTC. Translating gives CASGTGEEREQFF.

The rearrangement uses TRBV19 and TRBJ1-6; no reliable D call. Germline V gives CDR1 LNHDA, CDR2 SQIVND (reference sequence). Trimming took 9 bases from V and 0 from J, leaving 15 bases between them. The CDR3 has 16 residues. CDR3 residues: CASRAGWDSYNSPLHF. CDR3 in DNA: TGTGCCAGCCGGGCCGGGTGGGACTCCTATAATTCACCCCTCCACTTT.

The rearrangement links TRBV5-5 to TRBJ1-3; D gene unclear. Germline CDR1 and CDR2: SGHKS and YYEKEE (reference sequence). V shed 4 bases and J shed 0 bases, with 17 bases lying between them. This CDR3 contains 17 residues. In nucleotides, the CDR3 is TGTGCCAGCAGCCTCGCAGGAAGTTTAGTCTCTGGAAACACCATATATTTT. Amino acids: CASSLAGSLVSGNTIYF.

The gene calls are TRBV12-3 or TRBV12-4 and TRBJ2-2; D might be TRBD1 (5 bases). CDR3 size: 13 residues. V lost 4 bases to trimming and J lost 4 bases, with 7 bases between them. The CDR3 loop reads CASSWQGTGELFF. DNA of the CDR3: TGTGCCAGCAGTTGGCAGGGCACCGGGGAGCTGTTTTTT.

The chain is built from TRBV12-3 or TRBV12-4 and TRBJ2-3, with 7 positions matching TRBD2. V shed 6 bases and J 5 bases; nucleotides not matched to a gene: 2. The CDR3 spans 12 residues. DNA of the CDR3: TGTGCCAGCAGAGCGGGGAAAGATACGCAGTATTTT. As protein: CASRAGKDTQYF.

This clone was counted many times. This rearrangement joins TRBV6-1 to TRBJ2-3, with 11 bases matching TRBD2. This CDR3 has 16 residues. Looked up from germline, CDR1 is MNHNS and CDR2 is SASEGT. V lost 1 base to trimming and J lost 4 bases; unmatched junction nucleotides: 4. DNA for the CDR3: TGTGCCAGCAGTGAAGAGGTAGCGGGGGGGTCAGATACGCAGTATTTT. This sequence encodes CASSEEVAGGSDTQYF.

The chain links TRBV24-1 to TRBJ2-1, with 9 bases matching TRBD2. The CDR3 is made up of 12 amino acids. V dropped 4 bases and J dropped 9; count of bases not matched to a gene: 0. Germline V gene sequence: CDR1 KGHDR, CDR2 SFDVKD. DNA of the CDR3: TGTGCCACCAGTGAAGCGGGAGGTGAGCAGTTCTTC. It specifies CATSEAGGEQFF.